The 29 T cell receptor beta chains listed next were all sequenced from one sample in a study of spatial heterogeneity in lung cancer. Noted time point: blood at routine non-recurrence follow-up after resection. MiXCR, applied by TCRdb to the 5' RACE reads, yields one record per CDR3 protein. This sample has about 94,000 distinct CDR3 sequences, with roughly a fifth found just once. Sequencing used PBMCs, obtained at follow-up. The receptor set was obtained from a male donor with early-stage non-small cell lung cancer.

The chain links TRBV12-3 or TRBV12-4 to TRBJ2-1; D remains unclear. Trimming pared 4 bases from V and 7 bases from J, leaving 14 bases between. The CDR3 runs to 14 residues. CDR3 residues: CASSYHGEQNEQFF. CDR3 bases: TGTGCCAGCAGTTACCATGGGGAACAGAATGAGCAGTTCTTC.

This chain links TRBV19 with TRBJ1-4, with D possibly matching TRBD1 (6 bases). Trimming removed 7 bases from V and 7 bases from J, with 16 bases in between. The CDR3 covers 14 residues. CDR1 and CDR2 from the germline V gene are LNHDA and SQIVND (reference sequence). The CDR3 region has the DNA TGTGCCAGTACCGCAGGCTCGACAGGTGAAAAACTGTTTTTT. It specifies CASTAGSTGEKLFF.

The chain links TRBV11-3 to TRBJ2-2; tentative D call: TRBD2 (7 bases). Per the germline V gene, CDR1 is SGHNT and CDR2 is YENEEA. The CDR3 covers 15 residues. V was pared by 3 bases and J by 5 bases, with 13 bases between. The CDR3 DNA reads as TGTGCCAGCAGCTTCTATGGGAGGGGGACCGGGGAGCTGTTTTTT. Translating gives CASSFYGRGTGELFF.

This clonotype turned up a few times. The genes are TRBV29-1 and TRBJ1-2; TRBD1 agrees at 8 bases. Trimming at V came to 7 bases and at J to 4 bases, leaving 5 bases not matched to a gene. The germline gives CDR1 SQVTM, CDR2 ANQGSEA. The CDR3 is made up of 12 amino acids. The CDR3 loop reads CSGGQGSYGYTF. The CDR3 bases are TGCAGCGGCGGACAGGGTTCCTATGGCTACACCTTC.

This chain links TRBV11-2 with TRBJ2-7; D is tentatively TRBD1 or TRBD2 (5 bases each). This CDR3 is 15 amino acids long. Trimming removed 2 bases from V and 2 bases from J, with 13 bases in between. CDR1 is SGHAT and CDR2 is FQNNGV in the germline V gene. The DNA for the CDR3 is TGTGCCAGCAGCTTACCCGTTGGGGGAACCTACGAGCAGTACTTC. Encoded protein: CASSLPVGGTYEQYF.

About this clonotype itself: One junction end disagrees with the germline gene, perhaps due to a read error. The V and J genes are TRBV7-9 and TRBJ2-5; TRBD2 is a possible D gene (6 bases). The CDR3 contains 13 residues. Germline CDR1 and CDR2: SEHNR and FQNEAQ (reference sequence). The CDR3 loop is CASSVGGEGRVIF. The CDR3 nucleotides read TGTGCCAGCAGCGTTGGAGGGGAAGGCCGTGTGATCTTC.

This clonotype has only a few counts. The J gene is TRBJ2-1, the V gene TRBV2; D may be TRBD2 (5 bases). CDR1 and CDR2 (germline): SNHLY, FYNNEI. V dropped 8 bases and J dropped 0 bases, with 14 bases sitting between them. The CDR3 loop spans 15 amino acids. CDR3 in amino acids: CASEADPSSYNEQFF. DNA of the CDR3: TGTGCCAGCGAAGCGGACCCGAGCTCCTACAATGAGCAGTTCTTC.

This clonotype was observed a handful of times. The V call is TRBV4-1, the J call TRBJ1-1; no clear D. V lost 4 bases to trimming and J lost 0 bases, with 9 bases between them. In germline, CDR1 is MGHRA, CDR2 YSYEKL. This CDR3 spans 14 amino acids. This CDR3 is CASSLSALNTEAFF. The DNA for the CDR3 is TGCGCCAGCAGCCTCAGCGCATTGAACACTGAAGCTTTCTTT.

This clonotype was picked up a small number of times. The chain links TRBV20-1 to TRBJ2-7; TRBD2 aligns across 12 bases. Germline assignment: CDR1 DFQATT and CDR2 SNEGSKA (reference sequence). The CDR3 runs 16 residues. Trimming at V came to 6 bases and at J to 2 bases, leaving 11 bases not matched to a gene. The CDR3 DNA reads TGCAGTGCCCTAGGACTAGCGGGACTGGGGGCCTACGAGCAGTACTTC. It is translated as CSALGLAGLGAYEQYF.

This clonotype was observed a few times. V gene TRBV5-1 combines with J gene TRBJ1-2; D perhaps matches TRBD1 (6 bases). The CDR3 extends over 16 amino acids. Germline assignment: CDR1 SGHRS and CDR2 YFSETQ. Trimming removed 0 bases at V and 8 bases at J, with 20 bases between. The CDR3 is CASSLGSTGTSRGYTF. The CDR3 DNA follows: TGCGCCAGCAGCTTGGGGTCTACCGGGACAAGTCGGGGCTACACCTTC.

This clonotype was counted only a few times. This chain joins TRBV6-5 and TRBJ1-1; D gene unclear. V lost 2 bases, J lost 5 bases, and 9 bases lay in between. The germline V gene has CDR1 MNHEY and CDR2 SVGAGI. The CDR3 extends over 13 amino acids. CDR3 DNA: TGTGCCAGCAGTTACGACGGAGGGACTGAAGCTTTCTTT. Encoded protein: CASSYDGGTEAFF.

The V gene is TRBV20-1, the J gene TRBJ1-5, with 10 bases that match TRBD1. The CDR3 spans 15 residues. V shed 4 bases and J 3 bases; nucleotides not matched to a gene: 6. Germline CDR1 is DFQATT and CDR2 is SNEGSKA (reference sequence). CDR3 loop: CSATTGTGDNQPQHF. As DNA, the CDR3 is TGCAGTGCTACTACCGGGACAGGGGACAATCAGCCCCAGCATTTT.

The chain links TRBV5-8 to TRBJ1-2; weak D call: TRBD1 (5 bases). Looked up from germline, CDR1 is SGHTS and CDR2 is YDEGEE. This CDR3 is built from 13 residues. Trimming removed 3 bases from V and 0 bases from J, with 6 bases in between. CDR3: CASSSTANYGYTF. For the CDR3, the DNA is TGTGCCAGCAGCTCGACAGCTAACTATGGCTACACCTTC.

A few counts support this clonotype. This chain joins TRBV6-5 and TRBJ2-7; 11 bases match TRBD1. The CDR3 is 15 amino acids. Germline CDR1 MNHEY, CDR2 SVGAGI. Trimming at V came to 6 bases and at J to 3 bases, leaving 7 bases not matched to a gene. The CDR3 sequence: CASSRGTGGNYEQYF. DNA for the CDR3: TGTGCCAGCAGCCGCGGGACAGGGGGAAACTACGAGCAGTACTTC.

This clonotype was observed a few times. V usage is TRBV7-2 and J usage is TRBJ2-4; TRBD2 matches at 14 bases. CDR3 length: 21 residues. Looked up from germline, CDR1 is SGHTA and CDR2 is FQGNSA. V was clipped by 1 base and J by 9 bases; unmatched bases: 20. The CDR3 bases are TGTGCCAGCAGCTTAGGGCCTCAGAAGGGACTAGCGGGGGCCCGGGGGACCATTCAGTACTTC. It translates to CASSLGPQKGLAGARGTIQYF.

CDR3 residues: CASSLPSGGEDTQYF. CDR3 DNA sequence: TGTGCCAGCAGCTTACCAAGCGGGGGGGAAGATACGCAGTATTTT. The chain links TRBV7-8 to TRBJ2-3; 10 nucleotides align to TRBD2. Looked up from germline, CDR1 is SGHVS and CDR2 is FQNEAQ. This CDR3 comprises 15 residues. V trimming: 2 bases; J trimming: 5 bases; junction bases outside the gene matches: 4.

This clonotype showed up just a few times. The V gene is TRBV30, the J gene TRBJ1-5, with D perhaps TRBD1 (6 bases). The germline V gene has CDR1 GTSNPN and CDR2 SVGIG (reference sequence). This CDR3 region has 18 residues. Trimming shortened V by 2 bases and J by 0 bases, and 20 bases separated the two germline ends. Here the CDR3 DNA reads TGTGCCTGGAGTCATACTCCACAGGGCCCTTATAGCAATCAGCCCCAGCATTTT. Translation gives CAWSHTPQGPYSNQPQHF.

The genes are TRBV6-5 and TRBJ1-5; no reliable D call. The CDR3 has 13 amino acids. Per germline, CDR1 MNHEY and CDR2 SVGAGI. Trimming cost V 2 bases and J 2 bases, with 4 bases left between them. The CDR3 nucleotides read TGTGCCAGCAGTTACGATGGCAATCAGCCCCAGCATTTT. Its protein product is CASSYDGNQPQHF.

This clonotype was counted many times. Written as DNA, the CDR3 is TGTGCCAGTAAAGCGCCTGGGGCCAACGTCCTGACTTTC. Translated: CASKAPGANVLTF. The rearrangement joins TRBV19 to TRBJ2-6; D gene unclear. The CDR3 sequence is 13 residues long. The V gene's germline CDR1 is LNHDA and CDR2 SQIVND (reference sequence). The V and J ends lost 7 bases and 2 bases respectively, with 6 bases between them.

V is TRBV6-6 and J is TRBJ1-1; D is ambiguous. The CDR3 totals 14 residues. Germline V gene lookup returns CDR1 MNHNY and CDR2 SVGAGI (reference sequence). Trimming pared 7 bases from V and 4 bases from J, leaving 16 bases between. CDR3 loop: CASTQRPVGTEAFF. The CDR3 nucleotides read TGTGCCAGCACCCAACGACCTGTGGGCACTGAAGCTTTCTTT.

This clonotype was seen repeatedly, ten times or more. V gene TRBV12-3 or TRBV12-4 combines with J gene TRBJ2-2, with no clear D. The ends were cut back, 6 bases at V and 4 bases at J, with 3 bases in the middle. The CDR3 spans 11 residues. CDR3 DNA sequence: TGTGCCAGCAGGATCACCGGGGAGCTGTTTTTT. Its protein product is CASRITGELFF.

This clonotype appeared a few times. V is TRBV12-3 or TRBV12-4 and J is TRBJ2-5; TRBD2 matches at 7 bases. V was pared by 3 bases and J by 5 bases, with 6 bases of the junction left unmatched. The CDR3 runs to 14 residues. The chain's CDR3 is CASSLGRGPETQYF. The DNA of the CDR3 is TGTGCCAGCAGTTTGGGGAGGGGTCCCGAGACCCAGTACTTC.

The table lists this clonotype with many counts. The chain uses TRBV7-2 and TRBJ2-1, with no clear D. Germline assignment: CDR1 SGHTA and CDR2 FQGNSA. The V end lost 0 bases, the J end lost 0 bases, and 6 bases lay between the germline ends. This CDR3 is built from 15 residues. The CDR3 DNA reads TGTGCCAGCAGCTTAGCGAGTGACTCCTACAATGAGCAGTTCTTC. This codes for CASSLASDSYNEQFF.

The CDR3 loop is CASSIDPHPSAKNIQYF. CDR3 nucleotides: TGTGCCAGTAGTATAGACCCACACCCTTCAGCCAAAAACATTCAGTACTTC. The chain is built from TRBV19 and TRBJ2-4; D uncertain. V was cut by 0 bases and J by 0 bases, with 12 bases left in between. This CDR3 spans 17 amino acids. The germline CDR1 and CDR2 sequences are LNHDA and SQIVND (reference sequence). Variable domain in full (rest from reference TRBV19 and TRBJ2-4): DGGITQSPKYLFRKEGQNVTLSCEQNLNHDAMYWYRQDPGQGLRLIYYSQIVNDFQKGDIAEGYSVSREKKESFPLTVTSAQKNPTAFYLCASSIDPHPSAKNIQYFGAGTRLSVL.

This clonotype was counted only a few times. The genes are TRBV10-3 and TRBJ2-1; D not certain. This CDR3 has 12 residues. V lost 4 bases, J lost 7 bases, and 8 bases lay in between. Germline V CDR1 and CDR2: ENHRY, SYGVKD. The CDR3 sequence is CAISVLGNEQFF. In nucleotides, the CDR3 is TGTGCCATCAGTGTTTTGGGGAATGAGCAGTTCTTC.

This clonotype was found a few times. The chain uses TRBV27 and TRBJ1-1; D unresolved. Germline V gives CDR1 MNHEY, CDR2 SMNVEV (reference sequence). The CDR3 is 15 residues long. V dropped 5 bases and J dropped 0 bases, with 13 bases sitting between them. CDR3 protein: CASSPRWALNTEAFF. CDR3 in DNA: TGTGCCAGCAGTCCCAGGTGGGCCTTGAACACTGAAGCTTTCTTT.

This clonotype was found a few times. The rearrangement joins TRBV7-8 to TRBJ1-2; 7 bases match TRBD1. Germline CDR1 is SGHVS and CDR2 is FQNEAQ. The CDR3 totals 13 residues. J lost 7 bases, V lost 4 bases, and 6 bases had no gene match. CDR3 amino acids: CASSSVGGSGYTF. In DNA, the CDR3 is TGTGCCAGCAGCTCCGTAGGGGGCAGTGGCTACACCTTC.

This clonotype has more than one count but fewer than ten. CDR3 DNA sequence: TGTGCCAGTAGCCCGACAGCAACTAATGAAAAACTGTTTTTT. Residues: CASSPTATNEKLFF. The chain couples TRBV19 to TRBJ1-4, with a tentative D call TRBD1 (5 bases). The CDR3 runs to 14 residues. The V end lost 6 bases, the J end lost 0 bases, and 8 bases lay between the germline ends. CDR1 is LNHDA, CDR2 SQIVND, per germline (reference sequence).

This clonotype appeared a few times. The rearrangement links TRBV3-1 to TRBJ2-7, with a tentative D call TRBD2 (6 bases). Trimming pared 5 bases from V and 3 bases from J, leaving 17 bases between. Germline values: CDR1 LGHDT, CDR2 YNNKEL (reference sequence). The CDR3 is 15 residues long. CDR3 in DNA: TGTGCCAGCAGCGGCGGGACGGTCTCTCTCTACGAGCAGTACTTC. Its translation: CASSGGTVSLYEQYF.